Shown below are 27 T cell receptor beta chains from a single sample sequenced in a study of OX40 agonist ivuxolimab in advanced cancers. Clones were read by immunoSEQ multiplex PCR, and TCRdb kept only the in-frame ones, dropping some. The sample contains roughly 72,000 clones, over 70% of which appear only once. Sequencing used CD4+ or CD8+ T cells sorted from blood, obtained in a trial of the OX40 agonist ivuxolimab. These receptors all come from an adult with an advanced solid tumor such as melanoma, head and neck, liver or kidney cancer.

The chain carries TRBV6-5 and TRBJ1-1; D is unresolved. The CDR3 sequence is 15 residues long. V lost 0 bases and J 3 bases, leaving 11 bases between the germline ends. Looked up from germline, CDR1 is MNHEY and CDR2 is SVGAGI. The CDR3 coding sequence is TGTGCCAGCAGTTACTCTTTGGGGTGGGACACTGAAGCTTTCTTT. Translated, it gives CASSYSLGWDTEAFF.

The V gene is TRBV7-2, the J gene TRBJ2-3, with a possible D match to TRBD1 (7 bases). The V end was cut by 4 bases, the J end by 6 bases, with 20 bases between. This CDR3 contains 16 residues. The germline V gene encodes CDR1 SGHTA and CDR2 FQGNSA. CDR3 in amino acids: CASSSYQGGRLDTQYF. The CDR3 DNA is TGTGCCAGCAGCTCCTATCAGGGGGGCCGGTTGGATACGCAGTATTTT. Full variable domain (outside the CDR3, taken from reference TRBV7-2 and TRBJ2-3): GAGVSQSPSNKVTEKGKDVELRCDPISGHTALYWYRQSLGQGLEFLIYFQGNSAPDKSGLPSDRFSAERTGGSVSTLTIQRTQQEDSAVYLCASSSYQGGRLDTQYFGPGTRLTVL.

The genes are TRBV18 and TRBJ1-2; 8 positions match TRBD1. Germline CDR1 and CDR2: KGHSH and LQKENI. V was clipped by 1 base and J by 7 bases; unmatched bases: 2. The length of the CDR3 is 13 residues. The CDR3 loop reads CASSPRTGFGYTF. In DNA, the CDR3 is TGTGCCAGCTCACCACGGACAGGGTTTGGCTACACCTTC.

The chain employs TRBV9 and TRBJ2-7; D is uncertain. The CDR3 sequence is 14 residues long. Trimming removed 4 bases from V and 3 bases from J, with 14 bases in between. CDR1 is SGDLS and CDR2 is YYNGEE in the germline V gene. The CDR3 DNA sequence: TGTGCCAGCAGCTTCGGACCATCCTACTACGAGCAGTACTTC. Amino acid sequence: CASSFGPSYYEQYF.

The rearrangement joins TRBV11-3 to TRBJ2-7; D gene unclear. The CDR3 spans 15 residues. V lost 0 bases and J 3 bases, leaving 12 bases between the germline ends. Germline CDR1 reads SGHNT; CDR2 reads YENEEA. The CDR3 here is CASSLDKDQGYEQYF. Here the CDR3 DNA reads TGTGCCAGCAGCTTAGATAAAGACCAAGGCTACGAGCAGTACTTC.

V and J are TRBV7-9 and TRBJ1-2, with D possibly being TRBD1 (5 bases). The CDR3 has 15 residues. Germline values: CDR1 SEHNR, CDR2 FQNEAQ (reference sequence). V was shortened by 0 bases and J by 5 bases, with 13 bases between the two germline ends. The CDR3 nucleotides are TGTGCCAGCAGCTTAGCGAGCCACAGGCTGTATGGCTACACCTTC. Translated: CASSLASHRLYGYTF.

This chain joins TRBV7-2 and TRBJ2-7; 11 bases fit TRBD2. Germline loops: CDR1 SGHTA, CDR2 FQGNSA. The CDR3 spans 15 residues. V shed 5 bases and J 2 bases; nucleotides not matched to a gene: 5. CDR3 DNA sequence: TGTGCCAGCAGCCTACGACTAGCGGGGCCCTACGAGCAGTACTTC. Protein sequence: CASSLRLAGPYEQYF.

V usage is TRBV5-1 and J usage is TRBJ1-1; 8 bases agree with TRBD1. CDR3 size: 15 residues. Trimming removed 5 bases from V and 0 bases from J; junction bases left unmatched: 6. Germline V gene data show CDR1 as SGHRS and CDR2 as YFSETQ. Here the CDR3 reads CASSLRQGLNTEAFF. In DNA, the CDR3 is TGCGCCAGCAGTTTACGACAGGGGTTGAACACTGAAGCTTTCTTT.

This rearrangement joins TRBV6-5 to TRBJ2-1; a weak D match, TRBD2 (6 bases). Germline CDR1 is MNHEY and CDR2 is SVGAGI. CDR3 size: 14 residues. The V and J ends lost 0 bases and 9 bases respectively, with 12 bases between them. CDR3 sequence: CASSYSYAGSEQFF. Written as DNA, the CDR3 is TGTGCCAGCAGTTACTCCTATGCGGGAAGTGAGCAGTTCTTC.

This chain uses TRBV7-2 with TRBJ1-2; tentatively, D is TRBD1 (5 bases). The germline V and J ends were trimmed by 2 bases and 8 bases, with 15 bases remaining between them. CDR1 and CDR2 (germline): SGHTA, FQGNSA. The CDR3 contains 14 residues. CDR3: CASSLKAGTGGYTF. The DNA of the CDR3 is TGTGCCAGCAGCTTAAAGGCAGGGACCGGAGGCTACACCTTC.

The rearrangement joins TRBV7-9 to TRBJ1-1; D gene unclear. V lost 2 bases and J 1 base, leaving 11 bases between the germline ends. Germline V CDR1 and CDR2: SEHNR, FQNEAQ (reference sequence). The CDR3 is 15 amino acids. CDR3 bases: TGTGCCAGCAGCTTAAAAGGACGGACGAACACTGAAGCTTTCTTT. It is translated as CASSLKGRTNTEAFF.

The chain couples TRBV9 to TRBJ1-1; D is undetermined. V lost 0 bases, J lost 1 base, and 4 bases lay in between. CDR1 is SGDLS and CDR2 is YYNGEE in the germline V gene. This CDR3 has 13 amino acids. The CDR3 DNA sequence: TGTGCCAGCAGCGTAGACTGGAACACTGAAGCTTTCTTT. It encodes CASSVDWNTEAFF. Full variable domain (missing parts from reference TRBV9 and TRBJ1-1): DSGVTQTPKHLITATGQRVTLRCSPRSGDLSVYWYQQSLDQGLQFLIQYYNGEERAKGNILERFSAQQFPDLHSELNLSSLELGDSALYFCASSVDWNTEAFFGQGTRLTVV.

The chain joins TRBV18 to TRBJ2-7; a possible D gene is TRBD2 (7 bases). This CDR3 comprises 16 residues. V was clipped by 5 bases and J by 0 bases, with 17 bases between them. Germline loops: CDR1 KGHSH, CDR2 LQKENI. The CDR3 DNA is TGTGCCAGCTCATCTCTAGGGGGGGGTGTCTCCTACGAGCAGTACTTC. This encodes CASSSLGGGVSYEQYF.

The chain is built from TRBV18 and TRBJ1-1, with TRBD1 as a possible D gene (5 bases). Germline loops: CDR1 KGHSH, CDR2 LQKENI. This CDR3 spans 14 amino acids. V was shortened by 2 bases and J by 1 base, with 8 bases between the two germline ends. CDR3 sequence (DNA): TGTGCCAGCTCACCAGGGGGATGGAACACTGAAGCTTTCTTT. Translated: CASSPGGWNTEAFF.

V gene TRBV4-3 combines with J gene TRBJ2-7; possibly TRBD2 for D (6 bases). V lost 0 bases and J 1 base, leaving 16 bases between the germline ends. This CDR3 has 17 residues. Germline V CDR1 and CDR2: LGHNA, YSLEER. CDR3 in DNA: TGCGCCAGCAGCCAAGAGCGGCTCCGGGAGTGGTCCTACGAGCAGTACTTC. It is translated as CASSQERLREWSYEQYF.

The chain has TRBV10-3 and TRBJ2-1, with 10 bases lining up with TRBD2. CDR1 is ENHRY, CDR2 SYGVKD, per germline. CDR3 length: 13 residues. After removal of 7 bases from V and 9 bases from J, the junction contained 6 bases not matched to a gene. The CDR3 sequence: CAITGTSEGEQFF. The CDR3 DNA follows: TGTGCCATCACCGGGACTAGCGAGGGTGAGCAGTTCTTC.

The chain recombines TRBV13 with TRBJ1-2; D is perhaps TRBD1 (5 bases). The V and J ends lost 5 bases and 4 bases respectively, with 11 bases between them. CDR3 length equals 13 residues. Germline V lookup: CDR1 PRHDT, CDR2 FYEKMQ (reference sequence). The CDR3 loop reads CASSPPGGYGYTF. In DNA form, the CDR3 reads TGTGCCAGCAGCCCGCCGGGGGGCTATGGCTACACCTTC.

The CDR3 protein is CATRTSGKYNEQFF. CDR3 nucleotide sequence: TGTGCCACCAGGACTAGCGGGAAATACAATGAGCAGTTCTTC. The chain uses TRBV27 and TRBJ2-1; 12 positions match TRBD2. The CDR3 is 14 amino acids. V was clipped by 10 bases and J by 4 bases; unmatched bases: 5. Germline loops: CDR1 MNHEY, CDR2 SMNVEV (reference sequence).

The chain combines TRBV19 with TRBJ2-1; no firm D call. The length of the CDR3 is 15 residues. Trimming stripped 5 bases from V and 0 bases from J, with 11 bases between. Germline loops: CDR1 LNHDA, CDR2 SQIVND (reference sequence). The CDR3 loop reads CASSLRSHSYNEQFF. CDR3 nucleotides: TGTGCCAGTAGTCTAAGGAGCCACTCCTACAATGAGCAGTTCTTC.

The V call is TRBV7-2, the J call TRBJ2-7; D ambiguous. V was cut by 5 bases and J by 7 bases, with 21 bases left in between. This CDR3 has 15 amino acids. Germline CDR1 SGHTA, CDR2 FQGNSA. Here the CDR3 DNA reads TGTGCCAGCAGCCTACCAGTCGAGGATCGCGCGGAGCAGTACTTC. It translates to CASSLPVEDRAEQYF. Full variable domain (outside the CDR3, taken from reference TRBV7-2 and TRBJ2-7): GAGVSQSPSNKVTEKGKDVELRCDPISGHTALYWYRQSLGQGLEFLIYFQGNSAPDKSGLPSDRFSAERTGGSVSTLTIQRTQQEDSAVYLCASSLPVEDRAEQYFGPGTRLTVT.

The chain carries TRBV5-1 and TRBJ2-5; a weak D match, TRBD2 (5 bases). In germline, CDR1 is SGHRS, CDR2 YFSETQ. Between the trimmed V and J ends, which lost 1 base and 11 bases, there was a span of 18 bases. The CDR3 covers 14 residues. CDR3 sequence (DNA): TGCGCCAGCAGCTTGTTCCCGGGAATTGGGGAGCAGTACTTC. Residues: CASSLFPGIGEQYF.

The rearrangement joins TRBV5-1 to TRBJ1-1, with D maybe TRBD1 (5 bases). Between the trimmed V and J ends, which lost 2 bases and 7 bases, there was a span of 12 bases. The germline CDR1 and CDR2 sequences are SGHRS and YFSETQ. The CDR3 sequence is 13 residues long. The CDR3 here is CASSLSGGFEAFF. CDR3 coding DNA: TGCGCCAGCAGCTTAAGCGGGGGTTTTGAAGCTTTCTTT.

The V call is TRBV7-9, the J call TRBJ2-5; D call uncertain. Trimming stripped 1 base from V and 5 bases from J, with 20 bases between. CDR1 is SEHNR, CDR2 FQNEAQ, per germline (reference sequence). CDR3 size: 17 residues. CDR3 sequence: CASSLVSTSTPWETQYF. For the CDR3, the DNA is TGTGCCAGCAGCTTAGTGTCTACCAGCACCCCCTGGGAGACCCAGTACTTC.

The CDR3 spells CATSRPRGWAEAFF. In DNA, the CDR3 is TGTGCCACCAGCAGACCAAGGGGGTGGGCTGAAGCTTTCTTT. The rearrangement uses TRBV15 and TRBJ1-1; the D gene is possibly TRBD1 (6 bases). Germline loops: CDR1 LNHNV, CDR2 YYDKDF (reference sequence). The CDR3 sequence is 14 residues long. V lost 2 bases and J lost 6, with 13 bases in between.

The chain couples TRBV6-1 to TRBJ2-5; possibly TRBD1 for D (6 bases). The CDR3 sequence is 14 residues long. Germline loops: CDR1 MNHNS, CDR2 SASEGT. V dropped 6 bases and J dropped 2 bases, with 13 bases sitting between them. The CDR3: CASSYWQGQETQYF. The DNA for the CDR3 is TGTGCCAGCAGCTATTGGCAGGGGCAAGAGACCCAGTACTTC.

This rearrangement joins TRBV20-1 to TRBJ2-7; D is undetermined. The CDR3 runs 11 residues. Germline V lookup: CDR1 DFQATT, CDR2 SNEGSKA (reference sequence). The V and J ends lost 3 bases and 9 bases respectively, with 12 bases between them. The CDR3 DNA reads as TGCAGTGCTAGTTATCTGGGGTTGCAGTACTTC. This encodes CSASYLGLQYF.

The chain has TRBV18 and TRBJ1-2; 9 bases fit TRBD1. The V gene's germline CDR1 is KGHSH and CDR2 LQKENI. This CDR3 is built from 15 residues. V shed 5 bases, J shed 3 bases, and the junction held 7 bases outside the gene matches. CDR3 loop: CASSLTGQGDYGYTF. For the CDR3, the DNA is TGTGCCAGCTCATTGACGGGACAGGGTGACTATGGCTACACCTTC.